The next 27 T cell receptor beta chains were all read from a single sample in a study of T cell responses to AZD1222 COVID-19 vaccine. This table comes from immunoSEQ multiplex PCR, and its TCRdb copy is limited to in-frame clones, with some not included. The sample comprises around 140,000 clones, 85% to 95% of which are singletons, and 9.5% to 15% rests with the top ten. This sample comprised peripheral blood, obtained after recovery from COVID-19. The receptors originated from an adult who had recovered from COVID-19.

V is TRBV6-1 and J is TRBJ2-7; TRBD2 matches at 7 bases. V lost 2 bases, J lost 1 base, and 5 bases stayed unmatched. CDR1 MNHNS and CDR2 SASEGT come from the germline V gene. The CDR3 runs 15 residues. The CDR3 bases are TGTGCCAGCAGTGAATGGGGGGGATCTTCCTACGAGCAGTACTTC. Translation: CASSEWGGSSYEQYF.

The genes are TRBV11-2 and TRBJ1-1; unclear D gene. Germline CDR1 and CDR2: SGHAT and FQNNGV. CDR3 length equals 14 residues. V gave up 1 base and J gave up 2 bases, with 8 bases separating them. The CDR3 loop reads CASSLGTENTEAFF. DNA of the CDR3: TGTGCCAGCAGCTTAGGGACGGAAAACACTGAAGCTTTCTTT.

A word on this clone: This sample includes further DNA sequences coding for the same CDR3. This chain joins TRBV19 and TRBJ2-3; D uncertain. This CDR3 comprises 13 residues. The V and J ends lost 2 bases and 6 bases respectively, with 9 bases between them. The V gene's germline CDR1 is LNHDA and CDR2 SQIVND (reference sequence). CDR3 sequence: CASSIRVADTQYF. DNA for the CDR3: TGTGCCAGTAGTATACGGGTGGCGGATACGCAGTATTTT. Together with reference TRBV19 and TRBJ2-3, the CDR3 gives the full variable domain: DGGITQSPKYLFRKEGQNVTLSCEQNLNHDAMYWYRQDPGQGLRLIYYSQIVNDFQKGDIAEGYSVSREKKESFPLTVTSAQKNPTAFYLCASSIRVADTQYFGPGTRLTVL.

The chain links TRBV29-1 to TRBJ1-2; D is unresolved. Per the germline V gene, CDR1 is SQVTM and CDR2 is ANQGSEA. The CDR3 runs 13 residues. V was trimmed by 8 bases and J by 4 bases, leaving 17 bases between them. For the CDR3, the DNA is TGCAGCATCTCGGGTAGGAACTTCTATGGCTACACCTTC. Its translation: CSISGRNFYGYTF. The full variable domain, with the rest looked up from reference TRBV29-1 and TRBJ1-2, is SAVISQKPSRDICQRGTSLTIQCQVDSQVTMMFWYRQQPGQSLTLIATANQGSEATYESGFVIDKFPISRPNLTFSTLTVSNMSPEDSSIYLCSISGRNFYGYTFGSGTRLTVV.

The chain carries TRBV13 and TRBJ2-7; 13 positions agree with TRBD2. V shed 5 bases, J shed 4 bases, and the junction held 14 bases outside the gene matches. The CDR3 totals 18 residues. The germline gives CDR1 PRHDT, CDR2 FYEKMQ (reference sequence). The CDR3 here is CASSPGLAGESLGYEQYF. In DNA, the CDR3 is TGTGCCAGCAGCCCCGGACTAGCGGGAGAAAGTCTGGGGTACGAGCAGTACTTC.

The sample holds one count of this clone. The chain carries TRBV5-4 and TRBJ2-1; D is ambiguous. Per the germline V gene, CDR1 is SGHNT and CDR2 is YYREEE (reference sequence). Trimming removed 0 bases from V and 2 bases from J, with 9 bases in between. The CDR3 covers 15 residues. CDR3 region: CASSLGSSTYNEQFF. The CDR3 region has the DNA TGTGCCAGCAGCTTGGGCTCGAGTACCTACAATGAGCAGTTCTTC.

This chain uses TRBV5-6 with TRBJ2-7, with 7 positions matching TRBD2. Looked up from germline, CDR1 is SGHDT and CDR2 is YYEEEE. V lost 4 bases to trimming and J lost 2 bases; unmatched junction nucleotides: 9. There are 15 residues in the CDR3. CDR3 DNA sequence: TGTGCCAGCAGCATGAGACCGGGACTAACCTACGAGCAGTACTTC. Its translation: CASSMRPGLTYEQYF.

The CDR3 sequence is CASSSTGSNTEAFF. CDR3 coding DNA: TGCGCCAGCAGCTCCACAGGGTCCAACACTGAAGCTTTCTTT. V usage is TRBV4-1 and J usage is TRBJ1-1, with a possible D match to TRBD1 (6 bases). The CDR3 runs to 14 residues. V was pared by 5 bases and J by 2 bases, with 12 bases between. Germline V gene sequence: CDR1 MGHRA, CDR2 YSYEKL.

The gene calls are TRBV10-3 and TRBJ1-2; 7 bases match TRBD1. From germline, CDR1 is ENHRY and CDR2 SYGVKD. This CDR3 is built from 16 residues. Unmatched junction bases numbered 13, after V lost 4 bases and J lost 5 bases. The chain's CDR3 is CAISAKGGPGVYGYTF. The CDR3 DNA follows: TGTGCCATCAGTGCGAAAGGGGGCCCCGGAGTATATGGCTACACCTTC.

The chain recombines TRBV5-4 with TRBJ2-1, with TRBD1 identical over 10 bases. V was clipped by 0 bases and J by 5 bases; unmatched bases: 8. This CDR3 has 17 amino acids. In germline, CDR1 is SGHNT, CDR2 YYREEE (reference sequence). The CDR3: CASSLEGPGQGNNEQFF. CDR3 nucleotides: TGTGCCAGCAGCTTGGAAGGACCGGGACAGGGGAACAATGAGCAGTTCTTC.

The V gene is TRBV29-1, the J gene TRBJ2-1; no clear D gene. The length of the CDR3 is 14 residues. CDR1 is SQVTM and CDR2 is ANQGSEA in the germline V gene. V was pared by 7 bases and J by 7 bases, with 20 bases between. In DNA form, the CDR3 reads TGCAGCGCCAGTCTAGGCCTTACGAGAAATGAGCAGTTCTTC. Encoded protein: CSASLGLTRNEQFF.

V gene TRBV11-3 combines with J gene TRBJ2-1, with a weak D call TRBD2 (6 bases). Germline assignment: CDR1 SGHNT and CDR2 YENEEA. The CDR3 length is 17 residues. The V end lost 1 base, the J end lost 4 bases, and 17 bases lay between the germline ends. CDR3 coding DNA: TGTGCCAGCAGCTTAGTTCCAGCGGGCGAGGGGTACAATGAGCAGTTCTTC. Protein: CASSLVPAGEGYNEQFF.

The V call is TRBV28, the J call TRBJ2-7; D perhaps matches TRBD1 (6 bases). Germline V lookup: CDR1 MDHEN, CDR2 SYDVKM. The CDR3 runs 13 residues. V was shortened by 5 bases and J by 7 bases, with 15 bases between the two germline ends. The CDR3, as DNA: TGTGCCAGCAGTAATCTACAGGGAGTAGAGCAGTACTTC. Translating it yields CASSNLQGVEQYF. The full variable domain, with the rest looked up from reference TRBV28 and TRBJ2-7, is DVKVTQSSRYLVKRTGEKVFLECVQDMDHENMFWYRQDPGLGLRLIYFSYDVKMKEKGDIPEGYSVSREKKERFSLILESASTNQTSMYLCASSNLQGVEQYFGPGTRLTVT.

CDR3 sequence: CASTVGTSAYNEQFF. Written as DNA, the CDR3 is TGTGCCAGTACGGTTGGGACGTCCGCCTACAATGAGCAGTTCTTC. The genes are TRBV19 and TRBJ2-1, with D perhaps matching TRBD1 or TRBD2 (5 bases each). Per germline, CDR1 LNHDA and CDR2 SQIVND (reference sequence). This CDR3 has 15 amino acids. Trimming shortened V by 7 bases and J by 2 bases, and 15 bases separated the two germline ends.

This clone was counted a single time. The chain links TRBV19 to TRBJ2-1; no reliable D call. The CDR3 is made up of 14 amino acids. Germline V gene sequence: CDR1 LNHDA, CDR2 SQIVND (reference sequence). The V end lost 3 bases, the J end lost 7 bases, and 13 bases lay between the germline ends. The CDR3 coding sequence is TGTGCCAGTAGTATGGCGTTAGTTCGAAATGAGCAGTTCTTC. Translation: CASSMALVRNEQFF.

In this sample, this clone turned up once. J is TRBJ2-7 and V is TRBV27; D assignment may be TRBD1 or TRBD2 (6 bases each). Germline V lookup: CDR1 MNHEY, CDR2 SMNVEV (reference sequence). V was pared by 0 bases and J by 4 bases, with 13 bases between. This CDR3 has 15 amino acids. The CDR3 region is CASSLSRQGGYEQYF. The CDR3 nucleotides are TGTGCCAGCAGTTTATCGAGGCAAGGGGGGTACGAGCAGTACTTC.

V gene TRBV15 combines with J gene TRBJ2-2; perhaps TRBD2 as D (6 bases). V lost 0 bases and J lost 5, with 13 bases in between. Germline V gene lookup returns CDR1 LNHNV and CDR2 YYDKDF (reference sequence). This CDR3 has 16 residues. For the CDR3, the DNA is TGTGCCACCAGCAGAGAAATTCGCGGGGTAACCGGGGAGCTGTTTTTT. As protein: CATSREIRGVTGELFF.

The CDR3 bases are TGTGCCAGCAGTTACACACAAGGGGGAGGAGTTGAAAAACTGTTTTTT. It yields the protein CASSYTQGGGVEKLFF. The V call is TRBV6-5, the J call TRBJ1-4; D perhaps matches TRBD1 (6 bases). In germline, CDR1 is MNHEY, CDR2 SVGAGI. Trimming shortened V by 2 bases and J by 7 bases, and 17 bases separated the two germline ends. CDR3 length equals 16 residues.

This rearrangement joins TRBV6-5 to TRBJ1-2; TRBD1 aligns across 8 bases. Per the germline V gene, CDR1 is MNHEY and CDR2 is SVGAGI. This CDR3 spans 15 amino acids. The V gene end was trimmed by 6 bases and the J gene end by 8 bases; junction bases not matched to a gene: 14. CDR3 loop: CASRLPGQGIGGYTF. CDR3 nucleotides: TGTGCCAGCAGACTCCCCGGACAGGGAATAGGGGGCTACACCTTC.

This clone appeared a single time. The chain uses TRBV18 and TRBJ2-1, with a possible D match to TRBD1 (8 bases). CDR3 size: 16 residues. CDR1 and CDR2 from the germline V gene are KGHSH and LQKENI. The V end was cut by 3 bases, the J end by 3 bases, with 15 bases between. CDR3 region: CASSPANRGGYNEQFF. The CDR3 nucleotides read TGTGCCAGCTCACCCGCGAACAGGGGGGGCTACAATGAGCAGTTCTTC.

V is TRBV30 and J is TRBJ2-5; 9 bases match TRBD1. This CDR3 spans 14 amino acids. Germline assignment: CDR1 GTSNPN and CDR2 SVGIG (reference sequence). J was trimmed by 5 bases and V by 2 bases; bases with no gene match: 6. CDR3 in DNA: TGTGCCTGGAGTATACAGGGGGCGCGGGAGACCCAGTACTTC. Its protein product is CAWSIQGARETQYF.

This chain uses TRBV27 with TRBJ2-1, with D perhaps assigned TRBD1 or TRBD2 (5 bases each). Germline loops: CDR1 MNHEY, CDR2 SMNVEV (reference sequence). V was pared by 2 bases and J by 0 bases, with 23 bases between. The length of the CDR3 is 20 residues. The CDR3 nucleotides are TGTGCCAGCAGTTTAAAGGCGCGAATCGGGACCTATAGCTCCTACAATGAGCAGTTCTTC. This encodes CASSLKARIGTYSSYNEQFF.

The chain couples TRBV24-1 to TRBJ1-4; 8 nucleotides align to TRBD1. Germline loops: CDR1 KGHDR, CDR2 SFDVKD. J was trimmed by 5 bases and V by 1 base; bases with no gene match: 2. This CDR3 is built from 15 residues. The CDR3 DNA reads TGTGCCACCAGTGATTTCCAGGGGGCGAATGAAAAACTGTTTTTT. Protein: CATSDFQGANEKLFF.

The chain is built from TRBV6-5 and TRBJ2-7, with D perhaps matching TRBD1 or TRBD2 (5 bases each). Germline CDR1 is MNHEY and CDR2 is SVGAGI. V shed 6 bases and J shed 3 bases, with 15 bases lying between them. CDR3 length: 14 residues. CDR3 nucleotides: TGTGCCAGCAGCCGTTCCCGGGGCTTCTACGAGCAGTACTTC. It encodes CASSRSRGFYEQYF.

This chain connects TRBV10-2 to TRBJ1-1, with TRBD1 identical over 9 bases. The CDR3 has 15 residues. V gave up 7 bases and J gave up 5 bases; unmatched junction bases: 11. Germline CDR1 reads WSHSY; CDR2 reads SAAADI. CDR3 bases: TGCGCCAGCACCCAATTCGGACAGGGGTGGACTGAAGCTTTCTTT. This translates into CASTQFGQGWTEAFF.

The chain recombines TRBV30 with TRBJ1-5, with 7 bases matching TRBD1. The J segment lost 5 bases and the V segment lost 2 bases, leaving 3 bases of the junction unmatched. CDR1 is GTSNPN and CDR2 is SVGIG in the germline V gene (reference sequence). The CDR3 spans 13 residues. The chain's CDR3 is CAWSSRGDQPQHF. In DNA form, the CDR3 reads TGTGCCTGGAGTAGCAGGGGGGATCAGCCCCAGCATTTT. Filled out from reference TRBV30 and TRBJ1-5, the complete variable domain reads SQTIHQWPATLVQPVGSPLSLECTVEGTSNPNLYWYRQAAGRGLQLLFYSVGIGQISSEVPQNLSASRPQDRQFILSSKKLLLSDSGFYLCAWSSRGDQPQHFGDGTRLSIL.

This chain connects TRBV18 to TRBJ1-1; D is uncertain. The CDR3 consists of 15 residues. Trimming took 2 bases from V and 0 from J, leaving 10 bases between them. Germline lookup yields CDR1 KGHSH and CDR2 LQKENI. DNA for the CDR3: TGTGCCAGCTCACCATACAGCAACATGAACACTGAAGCTTTCTTT. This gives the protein CASSPYSNMNTEAFF.